The rows below give T cell receptor beta chains drawn from one sample of a study of blood T cell repertoires in COVID-19. Clones were sequenced by immunoSEQ multiplex PCR, and TCRdb holds only the in-frame ones, with some missing. The repertoire consists of about 190,000 clones, with roughly 89% occurring once and the leading ten covering approximately 6.7%. The sequencing input was peripheral blood. These receptors all stem from a man in his forties with acute or convalescent COVID-19. CDR3s include the opening cysteine and the closing phenylalanine or tryptophan. D genes are given only for firm matches. The size field is filled for only some rows; it gives once, few, many or a size class.

v_call	clone_size	j_call	d_call	cdr3_nt	cdr3_aa
TRBV9	.	TRBJ2-2	.	TGTGCCAGCAGCGTTCAAGACTACTCCCTCCCCGGGGAGCTGTTTTTT	CASSVQDYSLPGELFF
TRBV4-2	.	TRBJ1-6	TRBD1	TGTGCCAGCAGCCAAGAAACAGGGGGAGGGTATAATTCACCCCTCCACTTT	CASSQETGGGYNSPLHF
TRBV19	.	TRBJ2-1	TRBD2	TGTGCCAGTAGTGTAGCGGGTCTATCCTACAATGAGCAGTTCTTC	CASSVAGLSYNEQFF
TRBV10-3	once	TRBJ1-1	TRBD1	TGTGCCATCAGACCGGGACAGGGGAGCACTGAAGCTTTCTTT	CAIRPGQGSTEAFF
TRBV2	.	TRBJ2-6	.	TGTGCCAGCAGTACCGACAACTCTGGGGCCAACGTCCTGACTTTC	CASSTDNSGANVLTF
TRBV7-2	.	TRBJ2-3	TRBD1	TGTGCCAGCAGCATGGACAGGGGCGGGACAGATACGCAGTATTTT	CASSMDRGGTDTQYF
TRBV7-2	once	TRBJ1-5	.	TGTGCCAGCAGCTTAAGTGGTCGGGGCAATCAGCCCCAGCATTTT	CASSLSGRGNQPQHF
TRBV3-1/TRBV3-2	.	TRBJ1-5	.	TGTGCCAAAACCACCCCAGGGAGCAATCAGCCCCAGCATTTT	CAKTTPGSNQPQHF
TRBV7-6	.	TRBJ2-2	TRBD1	TGTGCCAGCAGCTCACCGACAGGGGTCGTCACCGGGGAGCTGTTTTTT	CASSSPTGVVTGELFF
TRBV19	few	TRBJ1-5	TRBD1	TGTGCCAGTGACAGGGGGAATCAGCCCCAGCATTTT	CASDRGNQPQHF
TRBV18	once	TRBJ2-1	.	TGTGCCAGCTCACTTTTATACAATGAGCAGTTCTTC	CASSLLYNEQFF
TRBV11-2	.	TRBJ2-3	TRBD2	TGTGCCAGCAGCTTAGGGGCGGGGGGGCCGACAGATACGCAGTATTTT	CASSLGAGGPTDTQYF
TRBV5-4	.	TRBJ2-4	TRBD2	TGTGCCAGCAGCTTGGATGCGGGGGGACCGAAAAACATTCAGTACTTC	CASSLDAGGPKNIQYF
TRBV7-2	.	TRBJ1-6	.	TGTGCCAGCAGCTTGGGCGGGAGTAATTCACTCCTCCACTTT	CASSLGGSNSLLHF
TRBV2	.	TRBJ1-2	TRBD1	TGTGCCAGCAGTGAAAACAGGGGACGTGGCTACACCTTC	CASSENRGRGYTF
TRBV5-1	.	TRBJ1-1	.	TGCGCCAGCAGCTCGGGGGGGCCCACTGAAGCTTTCTTT	CASSSGGPTEAFF
TRBV5-6	.	TRBJ2-7	TRBD1	TGTGCCAGCAGACAAAGGTCCGGGACAGGGGGAAGATACGAGCAGTACTTC	CASRQRSGTGGRYEQYF
TRBV30	.	TRBJ1-1	TRBD1	TGTGCCTTGGGACAGGGGTGGGGGGGAGAGTCGGAGAACACTGAAGCTTTCTTT	CALGQGWGGESENTEAFF
TRBV4-1	few	TRBJ2-7	TRBD1	TGCGCCAGCAGCCAAGGGACAGGACACGAGCAGTACTTC	CASSQGTGHEQYF
TRBV28	.	TRBJ1-4	TRBD1	TGTGCCAGCAGTTTCGGAGGAGCGGGACAGGGCACTGAAAAACTGTTTTTT	CASSFGGAGQGTEKLFF
TRBV30	.	TRBJ1-2	TRBD1	TGTGCCTGGAGTCCGGACAGGACCTATGGCTACACCTTC	CAWSPDRTYGYTF
TRBV7-8	many	TRBJ2-7	.	TGTGCCAGCAGCTTTGAACGGGTAGAGAGCTCCTACGAGCAGTACTTC	CASSFERVESSYEQYF
TRBV12-3/TRBV12-4	.	TRBJ1-1	.	TGTGCCAGCAGTTTTTCCCACAGTGAAGCTTTCTTT	CASSFSHSEAFF
TRBV7-2	.	TRBJ2-3	TRBD2	TGTGCCAGCAGCGAACTAGCGGGGGACGGGAATACGCAGTATTTT	CASSELAGDGNTQYF
TRBV5-1	.	TRBJ1-2	TRBD1	TGCGCCAGCAGCTGGCGGACAGGTGCACAATACACCTTC	CASSWRTGAQYTF
TRBV5-1	.	TRBJ1-6	.	TGCGCCAGCAGCTTGGATGCAGATCCTTCACCCCTCCACTTT	CASSLDADPSPLHF
TRBV7-3	few	TRBJ1-6	TRBD1	TGTGCCAGCAGCGTGGACAGGGGGTCACCCCTCCACTTT	CASSVDRGSPLHF
TRBV6-2/TRBV6-3	.	TRBJ2-5	.	TGTGCCAGCAGTTTTAGCAGAAGCCAAGAGACCCAGTACTTC	CASSFSRSQETQYF
TRBV5-1	.	TRBJ1-1	TRBD1	TGCGCCAGCAGCTTAACAGGGGGGGACACTGAAGCTTTCTTT	CASSLTGGDTEAFF
TRBV5-1	.	TRBJ1-2	.	TGCGCCAGCAGCTTGGGAGGTTATGGCTACACCTTC	CASSLGGYGYTF
TRBV11-2	.	TRBJ1-1	.	TGTGCCAGCAGCTTAGACGGGGGGCTAAGAAAAGCTTTCTTT	CASSLDGGLRKAFF
TRBV28	.	TRBJ1-1	.	TGTGCCAGCAGCCTCCGGGTTAGTGGGAACACTGAAGCTTTCTTT	CASSLRVSGNTEAFF
TRBV7-2	.	TRBJ1-2	.	TGTGCCAGCAGCTTAGACAGCTTCTATGGCTACACCTTC	CASSLDSFYGYTF
TRBV7-2	.	TRBJ2-7	.	TGTGCCAGCAGCTCGGCCCGGGTGGCGGGCGAGCAGTACTTC	CASSSARVAGEQYF
TRBV7-9	.	TRBJ1-4	.	TGTGCCAGCAGCTTAGTTGCATCGGTAACTAATGAAAAACTGTTTTTT	CASSLVASVTNEKLFF
TRBV27	.	TRBJ2-1	.	TGTGCCAGCAGTCTTTCCCGGGTTCACGATGAGCAGTTCTTC	CASSLSRVHDEQFF
TRBV6-5	.	TRBJ2-3	.	TGTGCCAGCAGTTACTCGAATGCGGGTACGCAGTATTTT	CASSYSNAGTQYF
TRBV7-2	.	TRBJ1-1	.	TGTGCCAGCAGCTTAGTCGGTGGGCAGGCAACTCGGGGAGCTTTCTTT	CASSLVGGQATRGAFF
TRBV7-9	.	TRBJ1-6	TRBD1	TGTGCCAGCAGCTTAGGGGACAGTAATTCACCCCTCCACTTT	CASSLGDSNSPLHF
TRBV5-6	.	TRBJ1-1	.	TGTGCCAGCAGCATGACAATAAACACTGAAGCTTTCTTT	CASSMTINTEAFF